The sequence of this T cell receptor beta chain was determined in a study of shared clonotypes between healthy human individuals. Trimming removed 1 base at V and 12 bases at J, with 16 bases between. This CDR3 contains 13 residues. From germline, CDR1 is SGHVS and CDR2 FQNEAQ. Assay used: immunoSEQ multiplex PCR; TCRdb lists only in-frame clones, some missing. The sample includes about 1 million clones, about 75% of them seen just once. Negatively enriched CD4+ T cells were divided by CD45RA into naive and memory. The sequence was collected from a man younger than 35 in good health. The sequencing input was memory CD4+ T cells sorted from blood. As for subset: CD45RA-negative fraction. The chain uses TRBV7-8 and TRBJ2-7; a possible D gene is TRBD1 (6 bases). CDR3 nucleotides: TGTGCCAGCAGCTTAGTTCAGGGGCAGGGGTGGTACTTC. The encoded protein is CASSLVQGQGWYF.